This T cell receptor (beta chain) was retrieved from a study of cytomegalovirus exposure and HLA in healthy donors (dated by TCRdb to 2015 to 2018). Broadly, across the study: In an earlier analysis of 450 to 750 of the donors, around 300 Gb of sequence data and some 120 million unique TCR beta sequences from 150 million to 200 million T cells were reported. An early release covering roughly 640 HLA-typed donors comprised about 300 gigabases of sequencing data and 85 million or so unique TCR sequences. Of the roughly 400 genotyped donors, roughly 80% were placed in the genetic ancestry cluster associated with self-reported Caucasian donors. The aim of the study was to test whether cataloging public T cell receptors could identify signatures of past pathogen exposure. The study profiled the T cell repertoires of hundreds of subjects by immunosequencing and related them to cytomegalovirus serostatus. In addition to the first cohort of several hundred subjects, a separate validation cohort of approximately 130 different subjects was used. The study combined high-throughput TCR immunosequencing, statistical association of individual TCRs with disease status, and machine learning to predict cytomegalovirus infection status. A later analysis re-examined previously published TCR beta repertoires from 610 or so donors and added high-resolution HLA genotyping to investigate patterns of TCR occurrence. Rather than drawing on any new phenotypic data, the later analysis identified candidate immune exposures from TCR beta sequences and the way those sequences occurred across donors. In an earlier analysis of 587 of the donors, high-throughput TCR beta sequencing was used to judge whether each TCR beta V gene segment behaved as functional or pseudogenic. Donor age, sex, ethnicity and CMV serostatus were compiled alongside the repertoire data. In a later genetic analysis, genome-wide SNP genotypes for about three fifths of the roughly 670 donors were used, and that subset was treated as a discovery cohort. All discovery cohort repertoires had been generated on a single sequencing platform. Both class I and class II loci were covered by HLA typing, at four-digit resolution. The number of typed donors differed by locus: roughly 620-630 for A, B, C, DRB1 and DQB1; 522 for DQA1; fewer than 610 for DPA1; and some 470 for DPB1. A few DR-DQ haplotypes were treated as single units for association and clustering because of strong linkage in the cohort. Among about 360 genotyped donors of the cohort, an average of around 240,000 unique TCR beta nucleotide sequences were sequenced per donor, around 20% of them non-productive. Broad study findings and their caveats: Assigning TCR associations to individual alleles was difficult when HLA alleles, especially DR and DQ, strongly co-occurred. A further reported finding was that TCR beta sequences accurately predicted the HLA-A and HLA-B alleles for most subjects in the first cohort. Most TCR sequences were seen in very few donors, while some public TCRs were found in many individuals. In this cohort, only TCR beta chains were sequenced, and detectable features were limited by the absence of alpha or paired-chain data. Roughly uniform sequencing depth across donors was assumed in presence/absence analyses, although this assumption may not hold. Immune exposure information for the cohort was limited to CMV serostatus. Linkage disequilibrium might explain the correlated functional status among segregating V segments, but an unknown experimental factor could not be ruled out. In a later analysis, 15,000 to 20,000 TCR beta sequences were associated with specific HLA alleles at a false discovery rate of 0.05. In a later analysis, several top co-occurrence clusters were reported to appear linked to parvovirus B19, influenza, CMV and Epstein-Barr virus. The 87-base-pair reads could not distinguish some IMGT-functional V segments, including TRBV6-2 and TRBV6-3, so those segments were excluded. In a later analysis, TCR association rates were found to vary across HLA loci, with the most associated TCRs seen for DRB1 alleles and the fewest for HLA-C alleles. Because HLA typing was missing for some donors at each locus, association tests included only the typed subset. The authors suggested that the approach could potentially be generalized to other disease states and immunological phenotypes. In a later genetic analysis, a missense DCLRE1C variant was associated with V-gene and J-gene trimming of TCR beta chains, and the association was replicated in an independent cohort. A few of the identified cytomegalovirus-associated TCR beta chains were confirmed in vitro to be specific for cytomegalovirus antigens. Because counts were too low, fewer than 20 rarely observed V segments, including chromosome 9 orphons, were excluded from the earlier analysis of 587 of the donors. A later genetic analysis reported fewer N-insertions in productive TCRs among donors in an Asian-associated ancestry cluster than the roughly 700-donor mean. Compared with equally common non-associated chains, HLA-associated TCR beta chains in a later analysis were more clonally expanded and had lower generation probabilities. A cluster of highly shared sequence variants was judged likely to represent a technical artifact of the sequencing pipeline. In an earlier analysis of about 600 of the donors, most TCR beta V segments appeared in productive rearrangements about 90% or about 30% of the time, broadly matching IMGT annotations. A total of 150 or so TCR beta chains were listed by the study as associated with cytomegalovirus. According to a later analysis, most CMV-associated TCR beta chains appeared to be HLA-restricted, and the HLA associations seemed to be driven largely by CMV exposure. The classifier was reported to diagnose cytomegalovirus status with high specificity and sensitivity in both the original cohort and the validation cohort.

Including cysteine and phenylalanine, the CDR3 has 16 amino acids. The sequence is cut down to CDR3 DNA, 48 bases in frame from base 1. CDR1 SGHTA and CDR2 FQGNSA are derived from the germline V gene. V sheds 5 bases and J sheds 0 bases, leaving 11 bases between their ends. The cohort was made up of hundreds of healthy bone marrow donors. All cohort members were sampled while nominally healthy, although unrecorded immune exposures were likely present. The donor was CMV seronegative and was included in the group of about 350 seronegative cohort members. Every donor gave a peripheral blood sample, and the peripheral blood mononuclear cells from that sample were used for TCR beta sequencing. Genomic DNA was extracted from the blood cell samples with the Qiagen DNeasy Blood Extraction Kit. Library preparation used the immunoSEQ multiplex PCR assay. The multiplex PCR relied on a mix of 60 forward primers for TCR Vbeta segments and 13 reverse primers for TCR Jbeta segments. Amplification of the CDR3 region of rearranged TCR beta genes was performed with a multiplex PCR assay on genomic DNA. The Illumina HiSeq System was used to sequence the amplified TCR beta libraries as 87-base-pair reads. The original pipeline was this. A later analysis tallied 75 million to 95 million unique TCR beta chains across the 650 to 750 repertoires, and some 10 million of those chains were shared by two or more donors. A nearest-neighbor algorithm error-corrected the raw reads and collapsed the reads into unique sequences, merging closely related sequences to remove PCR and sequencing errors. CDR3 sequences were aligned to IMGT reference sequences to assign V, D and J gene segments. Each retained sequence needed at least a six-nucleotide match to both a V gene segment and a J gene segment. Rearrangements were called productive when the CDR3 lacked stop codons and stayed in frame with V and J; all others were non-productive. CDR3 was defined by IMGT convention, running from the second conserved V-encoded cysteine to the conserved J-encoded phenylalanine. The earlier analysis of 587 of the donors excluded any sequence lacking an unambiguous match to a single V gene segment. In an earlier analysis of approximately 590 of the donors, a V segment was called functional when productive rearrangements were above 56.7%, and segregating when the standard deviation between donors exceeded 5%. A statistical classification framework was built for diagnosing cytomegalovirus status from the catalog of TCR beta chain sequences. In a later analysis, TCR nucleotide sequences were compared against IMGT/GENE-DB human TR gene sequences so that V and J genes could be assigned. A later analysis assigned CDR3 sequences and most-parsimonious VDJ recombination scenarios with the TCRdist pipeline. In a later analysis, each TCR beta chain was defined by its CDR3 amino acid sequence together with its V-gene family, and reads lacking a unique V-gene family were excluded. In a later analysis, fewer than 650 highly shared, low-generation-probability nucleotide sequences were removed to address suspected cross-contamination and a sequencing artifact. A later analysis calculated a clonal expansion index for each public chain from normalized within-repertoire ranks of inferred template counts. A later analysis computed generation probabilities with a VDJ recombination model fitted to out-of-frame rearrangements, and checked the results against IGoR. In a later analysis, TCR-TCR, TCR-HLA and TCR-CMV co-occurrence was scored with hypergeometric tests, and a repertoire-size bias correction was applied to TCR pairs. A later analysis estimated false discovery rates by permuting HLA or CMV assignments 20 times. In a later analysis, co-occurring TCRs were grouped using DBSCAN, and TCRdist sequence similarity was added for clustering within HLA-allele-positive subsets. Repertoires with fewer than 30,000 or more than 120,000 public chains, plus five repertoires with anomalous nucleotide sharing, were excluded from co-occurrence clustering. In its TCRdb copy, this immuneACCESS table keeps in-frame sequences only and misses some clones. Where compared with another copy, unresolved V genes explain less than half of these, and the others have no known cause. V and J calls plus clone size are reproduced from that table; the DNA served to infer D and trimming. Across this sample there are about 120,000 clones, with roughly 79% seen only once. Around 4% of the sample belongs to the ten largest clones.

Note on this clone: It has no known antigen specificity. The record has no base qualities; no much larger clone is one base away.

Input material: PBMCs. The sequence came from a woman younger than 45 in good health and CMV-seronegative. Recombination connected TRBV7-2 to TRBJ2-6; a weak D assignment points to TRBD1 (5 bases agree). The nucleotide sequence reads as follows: TGTGCCAGCAGCCCATACAGGCTCTCTGGGGCCAACGTCCTGACTTTC. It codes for CASSPYRLSGANVLTF.